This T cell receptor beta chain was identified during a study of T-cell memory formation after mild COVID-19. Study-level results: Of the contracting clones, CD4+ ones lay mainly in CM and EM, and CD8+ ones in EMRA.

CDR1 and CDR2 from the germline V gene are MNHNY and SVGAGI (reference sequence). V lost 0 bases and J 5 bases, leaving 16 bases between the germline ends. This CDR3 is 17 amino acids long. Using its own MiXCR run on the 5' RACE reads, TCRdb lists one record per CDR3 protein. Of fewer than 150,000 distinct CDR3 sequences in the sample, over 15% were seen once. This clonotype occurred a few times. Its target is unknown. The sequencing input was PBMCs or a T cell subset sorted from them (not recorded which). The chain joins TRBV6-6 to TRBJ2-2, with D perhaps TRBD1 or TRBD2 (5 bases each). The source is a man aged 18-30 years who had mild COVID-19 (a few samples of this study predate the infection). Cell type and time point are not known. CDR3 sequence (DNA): TGTGCCAGCAGTTACTCAAATAGGGGAGTCGGAACCGGGGAGCTGTTTTTT. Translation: CASSYSNRGVGTGELFF.